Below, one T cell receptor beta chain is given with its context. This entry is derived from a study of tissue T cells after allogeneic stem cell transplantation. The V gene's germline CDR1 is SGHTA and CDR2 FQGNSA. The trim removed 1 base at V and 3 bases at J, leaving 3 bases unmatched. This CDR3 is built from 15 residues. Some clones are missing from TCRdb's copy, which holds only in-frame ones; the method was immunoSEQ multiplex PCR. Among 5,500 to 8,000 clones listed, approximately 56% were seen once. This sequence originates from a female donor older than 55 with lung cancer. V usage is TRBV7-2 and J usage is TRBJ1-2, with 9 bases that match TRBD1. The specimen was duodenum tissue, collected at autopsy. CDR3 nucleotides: TGTGCCAGCAGCTTAGTCAGGACAGGGGACTATGGCTACACCTTC. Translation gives CASSLVRTGDYGYTF.